This entry is about one T cell receptor beta chain. The entry originates in a study of blood T cell repertoires in COVID-19. Study-wide background: COVID-19 samples, acute and convalescent, were from the United States, Italy and Spain.

V dropped 5 bases and J dropped 3; count of bases not matched to a gene: 11. Germline CDR1 and CDR2: SGDLS and YYNGEE. There are 16 residues in the CDR3. Authors' methods: Amplified reference gene primers provided the basis for estimating nucleated cell counts. Sequencing was performed with immunoSEQ multiplex PCR; in TCRdb, only in-frame clones are kept and a portion is missing. That table is the source of V, J and clone size, and D and trimming were worked out from the DNA. The sample has about 210,000 clones, 75% to 85% seen once; the top ten hold around 13%. The origin of this receptor is a human donor in a cohort sampled during active COVID-19. The chain combines TRBV9 with TRBJ2-7; the match to TRBD2 covers 10 bases. Sequenced: peripheral blood. The CDR3 loop is CASSAGASGGLYEQYF. Written as DNA, the CDR3 is TGTGCCAGCAGTGCCGGGGCTAGCGGGGGCCTCTACGAGCAGTACTTC.